The clone carrying this TCR beta chain was seen more than once but under ten times. Its matching antigen is unknown. In TCRdb, the 5' RACE reads were re-called with MiXCR into one record per CDR3 protein. This table has about 130,000 distinct CDR3 sequences, over 15% appearing once. This entry belongs to a study of T-cell memory formation after mild COVID-19. Regarding the study as a whole: The finding that pre-infection memory included some responding clones suggested that cross-reactive memory joined. A second wave expanding day 15 to 37 was CD4+-biased; contracting clones were balanced.

The CDR3 has 12 residues. Germline CDR1 is SGHVS and CDR2 is FNYEAQ. V was pared by 0 bases and J by 3 bases, with 1 base between. The V and J genes are TRBV7-6 and TRBJ2-3; D not certain. The origin of this receptor is a man younger than 35 who had mild COVID-19 (a few samples of this study predate the infection). Cell type and time point are not known. The source material was PBMCs or a T cell subset sorted from them (not recorded which). In DNA, the CDR3 is TGTGCCAGCAGCTTAGCAACAGATACGCAGTATTTT. This codes for CASSLATDTQYF.